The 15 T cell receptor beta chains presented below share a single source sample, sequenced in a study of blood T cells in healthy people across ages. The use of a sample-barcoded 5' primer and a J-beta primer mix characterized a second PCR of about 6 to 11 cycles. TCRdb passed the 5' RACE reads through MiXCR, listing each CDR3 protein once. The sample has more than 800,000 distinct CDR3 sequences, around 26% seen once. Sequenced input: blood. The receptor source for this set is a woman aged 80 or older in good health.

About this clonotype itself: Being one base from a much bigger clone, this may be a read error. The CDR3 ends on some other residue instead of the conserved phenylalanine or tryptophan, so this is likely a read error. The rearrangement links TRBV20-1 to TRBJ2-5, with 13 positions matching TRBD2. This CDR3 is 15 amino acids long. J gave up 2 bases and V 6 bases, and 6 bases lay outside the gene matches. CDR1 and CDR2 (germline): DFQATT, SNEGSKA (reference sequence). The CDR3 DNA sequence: TGCAGTGCGAAGGGACTAGCGGGGAGGCAAGAGACCCAGTACCTC. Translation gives CSAKGLAGRQETQYL.

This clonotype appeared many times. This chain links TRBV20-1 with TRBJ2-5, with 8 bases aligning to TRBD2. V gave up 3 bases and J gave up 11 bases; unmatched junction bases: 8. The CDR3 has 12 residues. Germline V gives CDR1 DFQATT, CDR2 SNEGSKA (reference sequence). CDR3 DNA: TGCAGTGCTAGCGGGGGGGCCGCAGAGCAGTACTTC. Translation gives CSASGGAAEQYF.

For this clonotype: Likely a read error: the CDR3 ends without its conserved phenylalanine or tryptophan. CDR3 region: CASGYRTSQMDTQYV. The DNA for the CDR3 is TGTGCCAGCGGCTACCGGACTTCTCAAATGGATACGCAGTATGTT. This rearrangement joins TRBV7-2 to TRBJ2-3; TRBD2 might be the D (5 bases). Germline V gene lookup returns CDR1 SGHTA and CDR2 FQGNSA. There are 15 residues in the CDR3. V lost 8 bases and J lost 6, with 21 bases in between.

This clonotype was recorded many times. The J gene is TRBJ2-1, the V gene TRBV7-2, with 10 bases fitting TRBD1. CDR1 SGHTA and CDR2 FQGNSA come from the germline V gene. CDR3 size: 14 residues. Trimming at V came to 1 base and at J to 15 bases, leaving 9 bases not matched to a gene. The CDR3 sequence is CASSLGGTGAYRFF. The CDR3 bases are TGTGCCAGCAGCTTAGGGGGGACAGGGGCTTATCGGTTCTTC.

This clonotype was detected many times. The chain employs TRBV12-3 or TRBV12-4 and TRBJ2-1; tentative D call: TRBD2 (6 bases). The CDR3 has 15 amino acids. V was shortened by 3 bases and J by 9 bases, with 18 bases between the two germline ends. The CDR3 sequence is CASSFGSSAEGEQFF. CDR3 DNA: TGTGCCAGCAGTTTTGGTTCATCAGCGGAGGGTGAGCAGTTCTTC.

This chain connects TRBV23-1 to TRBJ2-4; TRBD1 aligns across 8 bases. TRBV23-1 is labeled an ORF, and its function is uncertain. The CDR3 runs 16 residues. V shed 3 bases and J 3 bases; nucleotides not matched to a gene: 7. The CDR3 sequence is CASSHNRDRLKNIQYF. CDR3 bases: TGCGCCAGCAGTCATAACCGGGACAGGCTCAAAAACATTCAGTACTTC.

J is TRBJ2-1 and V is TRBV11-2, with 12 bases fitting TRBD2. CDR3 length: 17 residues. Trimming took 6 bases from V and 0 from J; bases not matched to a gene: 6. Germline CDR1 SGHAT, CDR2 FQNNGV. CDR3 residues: CASRLAGGRPSYNEQFF. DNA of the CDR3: TGTGCCAGCAGACTAGCGGGGGGCCGTCCCTCCTACAATGAGCAGTTCTTC.

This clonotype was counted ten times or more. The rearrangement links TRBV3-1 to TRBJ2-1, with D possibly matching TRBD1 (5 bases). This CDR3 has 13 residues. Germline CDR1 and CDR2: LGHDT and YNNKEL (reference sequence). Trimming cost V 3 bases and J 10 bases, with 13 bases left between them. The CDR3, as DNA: TGTGCCAGCAGCCATCAGGGTGAGGACGAGCAGTTCTTC. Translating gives CASSHQGEDEQFF.

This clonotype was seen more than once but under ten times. The CDR3 DNA sequence: TGTGCCACCAGTGATCCGCTCGGCACAGATACGCAGTATTTT. This codes for CATSDPLGTDTQYF. V gene TRBV24-1 combines with J gene TRBJ2-3, with no clear D. The CDR3 is 14 amino acids. Trimming took off 3 bases at V and 1 base at J, with 7 bases between the two ends. Germline V gives CDR1 KGHDR, CDR2 SFDVKD.

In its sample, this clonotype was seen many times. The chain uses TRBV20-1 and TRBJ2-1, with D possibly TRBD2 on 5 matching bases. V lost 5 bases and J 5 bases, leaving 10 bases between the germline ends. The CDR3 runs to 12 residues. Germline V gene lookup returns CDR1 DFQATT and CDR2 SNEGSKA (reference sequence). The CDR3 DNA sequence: TGCAGTGCTCGTGGACTCCACAATGAGCAGTTCTTC. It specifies CSARGLHNEQFF.

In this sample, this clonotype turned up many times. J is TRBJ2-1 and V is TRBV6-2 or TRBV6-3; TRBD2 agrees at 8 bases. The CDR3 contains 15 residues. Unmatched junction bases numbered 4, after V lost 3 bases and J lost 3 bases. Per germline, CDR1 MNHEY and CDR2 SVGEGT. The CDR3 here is CASSYGTRSYNEQFF. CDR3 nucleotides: TGTGCCAGCAGTTATGGGACTAGGAGCTACAATGAGCAGTTCTTC.

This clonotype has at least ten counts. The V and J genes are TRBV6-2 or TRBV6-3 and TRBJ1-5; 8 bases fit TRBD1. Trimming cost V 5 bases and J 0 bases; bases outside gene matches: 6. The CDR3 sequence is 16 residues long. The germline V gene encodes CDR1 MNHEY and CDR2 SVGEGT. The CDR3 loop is CASSNRGAYSNQPQHF. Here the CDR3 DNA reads TGTGCCAGCAGTAACAGGGGGGCCTATAGCAATCAGCCCCAGCATTTT.

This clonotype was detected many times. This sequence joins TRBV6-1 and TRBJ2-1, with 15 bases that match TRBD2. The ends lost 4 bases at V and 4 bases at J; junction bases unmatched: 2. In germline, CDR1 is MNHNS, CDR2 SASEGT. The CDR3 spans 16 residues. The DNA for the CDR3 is TGTGCCAGCAGTGCCGGGACTAGCGGGGGGTACAATGAGCAGTTCTTC. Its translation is CASSAGTSGGYNEQFF.

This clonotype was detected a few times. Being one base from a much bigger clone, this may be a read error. The CDR3 sequence is CASSSMWGGRAYQETQYF. DNA of the CDR3: TGTGCCAGCAGCTCCATGTGGGGTGGACGGGCGTACCAAGAGACCCAGTACTTC. V usage is TRBV7-2 and J usage is TRBJ2-5, with D uncertain. CDR1 is SGHTA, CDR2 FQGNSA, per germline. The V end lost 4 bases, the J end lost 0 bases, and 21 bases lay between the germline ends. This CDR3 region has 18 residues.

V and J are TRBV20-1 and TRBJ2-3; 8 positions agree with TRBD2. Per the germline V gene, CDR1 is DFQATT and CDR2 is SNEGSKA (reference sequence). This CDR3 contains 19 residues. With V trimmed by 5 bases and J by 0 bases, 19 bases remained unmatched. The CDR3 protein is CSAEGYTGLVGRSTDTQYF. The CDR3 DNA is TGCAGTGCTGAGGGGTATACGGGACTAGTGGGGCGTAGCACAGATACGCAGTATTTT.